Sequencing of this TCR beta chain was carried out in a study of blood T cell repertoires in COVID-19. Study in general: COVID-19 samples from acute and convalescent phases originated in the United States, Italy and Spain. The cDNA or gDNA used as material had been derived from T cells, B-cell-depleted T cells, or PBMCs.

Seattle's cohort entered during active infection and was followed longitudinally. In the authors' workflow: For nucleated cells, counts were estimated from reference gene primer amplification. Data came from immunoSEQ multiplex PCR; TCRdb stores just in-frame clones and leaves some out. D and trimming come from the DNA, and the V and J calls and clone size come from that table. The sample holds 150,000 to 200,000 clones, about 86% seen once. This clone has just a few counts. Germline values: CDR1 MNHNY, CDR2 SVGAGI (reference sequence). The ends were cut back, 2 bases at V and 4 bases at J, with 9 bases in the middle. CDR3 size: 13 residues.

This sequence originates from a woman in her 70s with COVID-19, enrolled during active disease. Sequenced: peripheral blood. V is TRBV6-6 and J is TRBJ2-7; D ambiguous. CDR3 DNA sequence: TGTGCCAGCAGTTACGGTTCGGGTTACGAGCAGTACTTC. Amino acids: CASSYGSGYEQYF.